What follows are 30 T cell receptor beta chains derived from one specimen sequenced in a study of shared clonotypes between healthy human individuals. The table came from immunoSEQ multiplex PCR; TCRdb's copy has only in-frame clones and leaves some out. The table records more than 1 million clones, 70% to 80% of them present only once. The sequenced sample consisted of memory CD4+ T cells from PBMCs. As to subset: CD45RA-negative fraction. These TCRs come from a man aged 18 to 30 in good health. Some clones in this sample may be carry-over from other donors' samples.

As for this clone: The same CDR3 also results from other DNA sequences found in this sample. The chain has TRBV4-2 and TRBJ2-7; 11 positions match TRBD2. The CDR3 sequence is 15 residues long. Germline trimming cut 4 bases from V and 2 bases from J; bases unmatched to any gene: 4. Per the germline V gene, CDR1 is LGHNA and CDR2 is YNFKEQ. CDR3 DNA: TGTGCCAGCAGCCGGGGACTAGCGGCTACCTACGAGCAGTACTTC. Protein: CASSRGLAATYEQYF.

The table lists this clone with a few counts. V is TRBV11-3 and J is TRBJ2-6, with 9 bases aligning to TRBD1. CDR1 SGHNT and CDR2 YENEEA come from the germline V gene. The CDR3 covers 19 residues. The V segment lost 5 bases and the J segment 0 bases; nucleotides outside the gene matches: 11. The CDR3: CASSIPGQGVDSGANVLTF. In nucleotides, the CDR3 is TGTGCCAGCAGCATCCCGGGACAGGGCGTTGACTCTGGGGCCAACGTCCTGACTTTC.

The chain employs TRBV29-1 and TRBJ2-1; no definite D call. Trimming removed 4 bases at V and 5 bases at J, with 6 bases between. CDR1 and CDR2 from the germline V gene are SQVTM and ANQGSEA. The CDR3 has 11 residues. CDR3 protein: CSVGRNNEQFF. The CDR3 DNA reads TGCAGCGTTGGACGGAACAATGAGCAGTTCTTC.

This clone showed up just once. V gene TRBV19 combines with J gene TRBJ2-3; the D is unclear. From germline, CDR1 is LNHDA and CDR2 SQIVND (reference sequence). The germline V and J ends were trimmed by 7 bases and 0 bases, with 8 bases remaining between them. The CDR3 length is 13 residues. CDR3 loop: CASIGPSTDTQYF. Written as DNA, the CDR3 is TGTGCCAGTATAGGGCCAAGCACAGATACGCAGTATTTT.

The chain combines TRBV11-2 with TRBJ2-7; a weak D match, TRBD2 (7 bases). This CDR3 is built from 15 residues. The V and J ends lost 1 base and 4 bases respectively, with 14 bases between them. In germline, CDR1 is SGHAT, CDR2 FQNNGV. CDR3 residues: CASSLGRGAQYEQYF. The CDR3, as DNA: TGTGCCAGCAGCTTAGGACGGGGGGCTCAATACGAGCAGTACTTC.

This chain joins TRBV5-6 and TRBJ2-1; either TRBD1 or TRBD2 may fit D (5 bases each). CDR3 length: 12 residues. V lost 4 bases, J lost 7 bases, and 9 bases lay in between. Per the germline V gene, CDR1 is SGHDT and CDR2 is YYEEEE. The CDR3 sequence: CASSGDGNEQFF. DNA of the CDR3: TGTGCCAGCAGCGGGGACGGTAATGAGCAGTTCTTC.

The CDR3 nucleotides are TGTGCCAGCACTAAGAGGGGGAGTGGAGAGACCCAGTACTTC. The encoded protein is CASTKRGSGETQYF. The chain is built from TRBV6-6 and TRBJ2-5; tentative D call: TRBD1 (6 bases). CDR1 and CDR2 from the germline V gene are MNHNY and SVGAGI (reference sequence). This CDR3 is 14 amino acids long. Trimming shortened V by 7 bases and J by 4 bases, and 16 bases separated the two germline ends.

V usage is TRBV19 and J usage is TRBJ1-4; possibly TRBD1 for D (5 bases). CDR1 LNHDA and CDR2 SQIVND come from the germline V gene (reference sequence). The CDR3 has 15 amino acids. Trimming left V 4 bases short and J 8 bases short, with 17 bases between. CDR3 DNA sequence: TGTGCCAGTAGTACACTCCGGGACCTGAGGGAAAAACTGTTTTTT. Translating gives CASSTLRDLREKLFF.

This clone has more than one count but fewer than ten. The chain joins TRBV19 to TRBJ2-1, with 11 bases that match TRBD2. Germline V gene sequence: CDR1 LNHDA, CDR2 SQIVND (reference sequence). V was clipped by 6 bases and J by 11 bases; unmatched bases: 3. This CDR3 region has 12 residues. The CDR3 bases are TGTGCCAGTAGGGGACTAGCGGAAAAGCAGTTCTTC. Its translation: CASRGLAEKQFF.

The rearrangement joins TRBV6-5 to TRBJ2-1; tentatively, D is TRBD2 (5 bases). Germline CDR1 MNHEY, CDR2 SVGAGI. This CDR3 is 13 amino acids long. The V gene lost 0 bases and the J gene lost 8 bases, with 8 bases spanning the gap. CDR3 sequence (DNA): TGTGCCAGCAGTTACTCGATGGAGGATGAGCAGTTCTTC. As protein: CASSYSMEDEQFF.

The chain links TRBV15 to TRBJ1-1, with 9 bases that match TRBD1. With V trimmed by 5 bases and J by 7 bases, 5 bases remained unmatched. The CDR3 extends over 13 amino acids. Germline CDR1 LNHNV, CDR2 YYDKDF (reference sequence). This CDR3 reads CATSEQGASEAFF. In DNA form, the CDR3 reads TGTGCCACCAGCGAACAGGGGGCGAGTGAAGCTTTCTTT.

V is TRBV11-3 and J is TRBJ2-2; 13 nucleotides line up with TRBD2. The CDR3 extends over 17 amino acids. Germline CDR1 SGHNT, CDR2 YENEEA. V lost 5 bases and J lost 8; bases outside the gene matches: 11. CDR3 in DNA: TGTGCCAGCAGCCCGGGGACTAGCGGGGCCAATCGGGGGGAGCTGTTTTTT. It codes for CASSPGTSGANRGELFF.

This clone was seen just once. This CDR3 is also generated by other DNA sequences in the sample. V and J are TRBV20-1 and TRBJ2-1; D not certain. V was clipped by 6 bases and J by 1 base, with 4 bases between them. The CDR3 contains 11 residues. Germline assignment: CDR1 DFQATT and CDR2 SNEGSKA (reference sequence). The CDR3 protein is CSAQSYNEQFF. In DNA form, the CDR3 reads TGCAGTGCCCAGTCCTACAATGAGCAGTTCTTC.

This chain links TRBV7-3 with TRBJ2-1; 8 nucleotides agree with TRBD2. The CDR3 loop spans 16 amino acids. V lost 2 bases to trimming and J lost 3 bases; unmatched junction nucleotides: 6. Germline V gene data show CDR1 as SGHTA and CDR2 as FQGTGA. The CDR3 coding sequence is TGTGCCAGCAGCTTATTCCCAGCGGGAGACTACAATGAGCAGTTCTTC. Amino acids: CASSLFPAGDYNEQFF.

The chain links TRBV4-3 to TRBJ2-3, with 8 bases aligning to TRBD2. Trimming at V came to 0 bases and at J to 4 bases, leaving 9 bases not matched to a gene. Germline V gene sequence: CDR1 LGHNA, CDR2 YSLEER. This CDR3 has 17 residues. The CDR3 DNA is TGCGCCAGCAGCCAAGATCCCCCGGGAGGGCAGGCAGATACGCAGTATTTT. Its translation is CASSQDPPGGQADTQYF.

The gene calls are TRBV15 and TRBJ1-5; no firm D call. Trimming removed 1 base at V and 5 bases at J, with 9 bases between. Germline V gene data show CDR1 as LNHNV and CDR2 as YYDKDF (reference sequence). The CDR3 loop spans 14 amino acids. The CDR3 coding sequence is TGTGCCACCAGCAGAGGGGATTCCTATCAGCCCCAGCATTTT. Protein product: CATSRGDSYQPQHF. Variable domain in full (rest from reference TRBV15 and TRBJ1-5): DAMVIQNPRYQVTQFGKPVTLSCSQTLNHNVMYWYQQKSSQAPKLLFHYYDKDFNNEADTPDNFQSRRPNTSFCFLDIRSPGLGDTAMYLCATSRGDSYQPQHFGDGTRLSIL.

The chain is built from TRBV18 and TRBJ2-1; 8 nucleotides align to TRBD2. The CDR3 contains 15 residues. Germline values: CDR1 KGHSH, CDR2 LQKENI. Trimming took 3 bases from V and 5 from J; bases not matched to a gene: 6. This chain's CDR3 is CASSPGTSKDNEQFF. For the CDR3, the DNA is TGTGCCAGCTCACCCGGGACTAGTAAAGACAATGAGCAGTTCTTC.

The CDR3 loop is CASSLDQETQYF. The CDR3 DNA reads as TGTGCCAGCAGCCTGGATCAAGAGACCCAGTACTTC. The gene calls are TRBV5-4 and TRBJ2-5, with D unclear. CDR1 and CDR2 (germline): SGHNT, YYREEE (reference sequence). The length of the CDR3 is 12 residues. V was cut by 4 bases and J by 2 bases, with 6 bases left in between.

The chain couples TRBV14 to TRBJ2-4; 8 bases fit TRBD1. The germline CDR1 and CDR2 sequences are SGHDN and FVKESK. The CDR3 is 13 amino acids. V shed 4 bases, J shed 7 bases, and the junction held 3 bases outside the gene matches. The CDR3 reads CASSRDRWNIQYF. The DNA for the CDR3 is TGTGCCAGCAGCCGGGACAGGTGGAACATTCAGTACTTC.

The chain recombines TRBV28 with TRBJ2-7; D is tentatively TRBD1 or TRBD2 (5 bases each). CDR3 length equals 12 residues. The V gene lost 2 bases and the J gene lost 6 bases, with 8 bases spanning the gap. CDR1 MDHEN and CDR2 SYDVKM come from the germline V gene. CDR3 amino acids: CASSLGGGEQYF. In DNA form, the CDR3 reads TGTGCCAGCAGTTTAGGGGGTGGCGAGCAGTACTTC.

Turning to this clone: This likely came from a read error, as a far larger clone is one base away. The same CDR3 can be traced to other DNA sequences in this sample. The chain combines TRBV28 with TRBJ2-3, with D hard to call. Trimming took 2 bases from V and 1 from J, leaving 4 bases between them. The CDR3 totals 13 residues. The V gene's germline CDR1 is MDHEN and CDR2 SYDVKM. The CDR3 spells CASSLRGTDTQYF. The CDR3 DNA is TGTGCCAGCAGTTTACGGGGCACAGATACGCAGTATTTT.

The chain links TRBV20-1 to TRBJ2-5; D not resolved. Germline V gene lookup returns CDR1 DFQATT and CDR2 SNEGSKA (reference sequence). Trimming stripped 6 bases from V and 5 bases from J, with 10 bases between. CDR3 size: 11 residues. The CDR3 DNA is TGCAGTGCCTCGTTCGGGGAGACCCAGTACTTC. Its protein product is CSASFGETQYF.

As regards this clone: The identical CDR3 is also encoded by other nucleotide sequences in the sample. This rearrangement joins TRBV9 to TRBJ2-2; D gene unclear. CDR3 length: 14 amino acids. Deletions cut 0 bases from V and 2 bases from J, with 5 bases between. Germline V lookup: CDR1 SGDLS, CDR2 YYNGEE. The CDR3 sequence: CASSVVVNTGELFF. Here the CDR3 DNA reads TGTGCCAGCAGCGTAGTCGTAAACACCGGGGAGCTGTTTTTT.

The chain uses TRBV11-1 and TRBJ2-5; tentatively, D is TRBD1 or TRBD2 (5 bases each). Germline V gene lookup returns CDR1 SGHAT and CDR2 FQDESV (reference sequence). The CDR3 is 14 amino acids. V was shortened by 5 bases and J by 3 bases, with 13 bases between the two germline ends. The CDR3 nucleotides read TGTGCCAGCAGCCCAAGGGACCTAGAAGAGACCCAGTACTTC. Translated, it gives CASSPRDLEETQYF.

The genes are TRBV30 and TRBJ2-5; 9 positions agree with TRBD1. The J call may be in error: the DNA end matches TRBJ2-7 better. The CDR3 extends over 15 amino acids. CDR1 and CDR2 from the germline V gene are GTSNPN and SVGIG (reference sequence). DNA for the CDR3: TGTGCCTGGAGTGTACGAGGGACAGGGATCTACGAGCAGTACTTC. Translation gives CAWSVRGTGIYEQYF.

The chain joins TRBV6-1 to TRBJ1-1; 7 bases align to TRBD1. CDR1 MNHNS and CDR2 SASEGT come from the germline V gene. Trimming took 10 bases from V and 8 from J; bases not matched to a gene: 16. This CDR3 has 14 amino acids. In DNA, the CDR3 is TGTGCCACCGAGGGGGCGGCCGGGCATCGAGAAGCTTTCTTT. This codes for CATEGAAGHREAFF.

This clone was observed a few times. This chain uses TRBV5-1 with TRBJ1-1; 8 bases agree with TRBD1. Losses at the gene ends were 3 bases for V and 3 bases for J; bases not matched to a gene: 10. Germline V gene lookup returns CDR1 SGHRS and CDR2 YFSETQ. The CDR3 has 16 amino acids. Written as DNA, the CDR3 is TGCGCCAGCAGCTGGGGTGTGACAGGGGCGGACACTGAAGCTTTCTTT. Translation: CASSWGVTGADTEAFF.

V gene TRBV29-1 combines with J gene TRBJ2-7; weak D call: TRBD1 (5 bases). V was pared by 4 bases and J by 3 bases, with 13 bases between. Germline CDR1 SQVTM, CDR2 ANQGSEA. The CDR3 length is 13 residues. The CDR3 protein is CSVVTTANYEQYF. CDR3 nucleotide sequence: TGCAGCGTTGTGACGACAGCCAACTACGAGCAGTACTTC.

V is TRBV12-5 and J is TRBJ1-3; TRBD1 aligns across 9 bases. The CDR3 totals 16 residues. Germline V gene lookup returns CDR1 LGHNT and CDR2 FRNRAP. Trimming cost V 0 bases and J 4 bases; bases outside gene matches: 4. The CDR3 sequence: CASGLVTGGRGNTIYF. The CDR3 DNA sequence: TGTGCTAGTGGTTTGGTTACAGGGGGCCGAGGAAACACCATATATTTT.

The chain carries TRBV7-9 and TRBJ2-2; weak D call: TRBD1 (5 bases). The CDR3 has 15 amino acids. The V end lost 7 bases, the J end lost 0 bases, and 12 bases lay between the germline ends. Germline lookup yields CDR1 SEHNR and CDR2 FQNEAQ (reference sequence). The CDR3 DNA reads as TGTGCCAGCACCGCCAAGGGGCCGAACACCGGGGAGCTGTTTTTT. As protein: CASTAKGPNTGELFF.